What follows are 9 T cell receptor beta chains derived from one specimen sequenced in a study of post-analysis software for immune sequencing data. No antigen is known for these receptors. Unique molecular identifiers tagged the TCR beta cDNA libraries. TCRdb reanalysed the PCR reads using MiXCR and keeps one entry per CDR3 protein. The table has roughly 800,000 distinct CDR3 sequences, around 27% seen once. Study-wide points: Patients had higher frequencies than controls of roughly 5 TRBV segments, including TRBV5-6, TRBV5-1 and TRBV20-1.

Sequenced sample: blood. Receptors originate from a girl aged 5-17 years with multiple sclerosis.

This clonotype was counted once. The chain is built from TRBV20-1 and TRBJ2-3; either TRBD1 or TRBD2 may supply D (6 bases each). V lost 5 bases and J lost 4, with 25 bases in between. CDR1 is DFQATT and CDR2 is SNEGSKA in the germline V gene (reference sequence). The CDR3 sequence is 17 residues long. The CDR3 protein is CSARGLGSTGSADTQYF. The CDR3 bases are TGCAGTGCTCGGGGGTTGGGCTCGACAGGTAGCGCAGATACGCAGTATTTT.

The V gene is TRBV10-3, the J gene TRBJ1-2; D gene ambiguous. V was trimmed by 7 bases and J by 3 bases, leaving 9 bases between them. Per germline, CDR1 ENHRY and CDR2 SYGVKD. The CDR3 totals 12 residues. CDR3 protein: CAIKSGDYGYTF. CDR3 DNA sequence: TGTGCCATCAAGTCCGGGGACTATGGCTACACCTTC.

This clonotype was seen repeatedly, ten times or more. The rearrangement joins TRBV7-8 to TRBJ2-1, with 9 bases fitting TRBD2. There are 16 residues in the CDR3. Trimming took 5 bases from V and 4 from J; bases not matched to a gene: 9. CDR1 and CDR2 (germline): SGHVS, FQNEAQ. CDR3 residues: CASSPTGLAVYNEQFF. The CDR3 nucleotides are TGTGCCAGCAGCCCGACGGGACTAGCCGTTTACAATGAGCAGTTCTTC.

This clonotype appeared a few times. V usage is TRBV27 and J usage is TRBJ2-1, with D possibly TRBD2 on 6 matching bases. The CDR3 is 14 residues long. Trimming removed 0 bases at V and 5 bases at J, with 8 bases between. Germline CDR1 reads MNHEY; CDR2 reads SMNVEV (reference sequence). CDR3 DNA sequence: TGTGCCAGCAGTTTATCTAGCGGAAACAATGAGCAGTTCTTC. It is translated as CASSLSSGNNEQFF.

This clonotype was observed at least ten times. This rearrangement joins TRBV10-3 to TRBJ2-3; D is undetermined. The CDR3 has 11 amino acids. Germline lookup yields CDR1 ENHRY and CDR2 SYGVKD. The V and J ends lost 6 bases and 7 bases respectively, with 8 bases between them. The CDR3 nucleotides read TGTGCCATCAGAGGCACGTATACGCAGTATTTT. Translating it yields CAIRGTYTQYF.

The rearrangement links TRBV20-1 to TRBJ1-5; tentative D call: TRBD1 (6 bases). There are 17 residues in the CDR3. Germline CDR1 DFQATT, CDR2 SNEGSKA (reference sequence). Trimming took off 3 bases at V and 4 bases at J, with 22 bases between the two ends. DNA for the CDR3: TGCAGTGCTAGGGTCGGGGGCGGACAGATCAGGAATCAGCCCCAGCATTTT. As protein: CSARVGGGQIRNQPQHF.

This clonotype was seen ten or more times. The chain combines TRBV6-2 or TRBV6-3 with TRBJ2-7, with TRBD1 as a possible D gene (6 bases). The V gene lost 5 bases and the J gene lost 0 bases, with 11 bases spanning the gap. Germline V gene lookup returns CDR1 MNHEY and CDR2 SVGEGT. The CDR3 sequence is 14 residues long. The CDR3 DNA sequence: TGTGCCAGCAGTGGGACACAGAGCTCCTACGAGCAGTACTTC. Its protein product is CASSGTQSSYEQYF.

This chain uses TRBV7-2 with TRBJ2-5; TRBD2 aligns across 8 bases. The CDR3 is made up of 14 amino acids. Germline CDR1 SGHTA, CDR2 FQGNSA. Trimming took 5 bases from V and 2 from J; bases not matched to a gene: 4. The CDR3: CASSIKRGQETQYF. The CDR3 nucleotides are TGTGCCAGCAGCATAAAGCGGGGGCAAGAGACCCAGTACTTC.

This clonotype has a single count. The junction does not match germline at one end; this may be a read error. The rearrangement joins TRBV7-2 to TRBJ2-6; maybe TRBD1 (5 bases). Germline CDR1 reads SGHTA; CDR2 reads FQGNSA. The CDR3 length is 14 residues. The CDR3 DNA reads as TGTGCCAGCAGGATTCTAACTGGGGCCAACGTCCGGACTTTC. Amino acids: CASRILTGANVRTF.